What follows are 32 T cell receptor beta chains derived from one specimen sequenced in a study of T cell responses to AZD1222 COVID-19 vaccine. Assay used: immunoSEQ multiplex PCR; TCRdb lists only in-frame clones, some missing. The sample includes about 160,000 clones, over 75% of them seen just once. The sequenced sample was peripheral blood, obtained on day 0 of AZD1222 vaccination. Every receptor here comes from an adult in good health.

This clone was found a few times. The chain employs TRBV19 and TRBJ2-2, with 8 positions matching TRBD1. Germline loops: CDR1 LNHDA, CDR2 SQIVND (reference sequence). The CDR3 has 16 residues. Trimming removed 6 bases from V and 9 bases from J; junction bases left unmatched: 15. The CDR3 DNA sequence: TGTGCCAGTAGGGGGAGAGGACAGGGAAGCGCGAGGGAGCTGTTTTTT. Its protein product is CASRGRGQGSARELFF.

V gene TRBV7-3 combines with J gene TRBJ2-1, with TRBD2 as a possible D gene (6 bases). This CDR3 has 15 amino acids. Germline V lookup: CDR1 SGHTA, CDR2 FQGTGA. V lost 4 bases, J lost 5 bases, and 15 bases lay in between. For the CDR3, the DNA is TGTGCCAGCAGCTCGCTCGGCGGGAATAACAATGAGCAGTTCTTC. Translation: CASSSLGGNNNEQFF.

J is TRBJ2-7 and V is TRBV20-1; D is unresolved. V lost 0 bases, J lost 6 bases, and 6 bases lay in between. The germline V gene encodes CDR1 DFQATT and CDR2 SNEGSKA (reference sequence). The CDR3 consists of 11 residues. CDR3 protein: CSARDISEQYF. CDR3 coding DNA: TGCAGTGCTAGAGATATTTCCGAGCAGTACTTC.

The rearrangement links TRBV4-3 to TRBJ1-5, with 7 bases fitting TRBD1. Trimming cost V 1 base and J 5 bases; bases outside gene matches: 5. This CDR3 comprises 15 residues. CDR1 LGHNA and CDR2 YSLEER come from the germline V gene. DNA for the CDR3: TGCGCCAGCAGCCAAGGAACAGGGGTAGATCAGCCCCAGCATTTT. It is translated as CASSQGTGVDQPQHF.

This chain links TRBV6-2 or TRBV6-3 with TRBJ2-2; D is uncertain. The germline V gene encodes CDR1 MNHEY and CDR2 SVGEGT. The CDR3 spans 11 residues. Deletions cut 5 bases from V and 10 bases from J, with 8 bases between. The CDR3 DNA reads TGTGCCAGCAGTCGCGATGCGGAGCTGTTTTTT. This translates into CASSRDAELFF.

The genes are TRBV7-2 and TRBJ1-2; D is possibly TRBD1 (5 bases). V was shortened by 0 bases and J by 3 bases, with 5 bases between the two germline ends. Germline V gives CDR1 SGHTA, CDR2 FQGNSA. The CDR3 is made up of 13 amino acids. The CDR3 loop is CASSLAGDYGYTF. Written as DNA, the CDR3 is TGTGCCAGCAGCTTAGCAGGGGACTATGGCTACACCTTC.

This sequence joins TRBV6-5 and TRBJ1-2, with unresolved D. V lost 7 bases and J lost 1, with 7 bases in between. Germline loops: CDR1 MNHEY, CDR2 SVGAGI. The CDR3 length is 12 residues. The CDR3 DNA reads TGTGCCAGCAACCTGGGTAACTATGGCTACACCTTC. It is translated as CASNLGNYGYTF.

V and J are TRBV7-3 and TRBJ2-3; D is unresolved. The V gene's germline CDR1 is SGHTA and CDR2 FQGTGA. This CDR3 is built from 14 residues. Trimming took 2 bases from V and 2 from J, leaving 8 bases between them. The CDR3 sequence: CASSLGSHTDTQYF. The CDR3 DNA sequence: TGTGCCAGCAGCTTAGGCAGCCACACAGATACGCAGTATTTT.

The rearrangement links TRBV28 to TRBJ2-7; D is ambiguous. Looked up from germline, CDR1 is MDHEN and CDR2 is SYDVKM. Trimming cost V 5 bases and J 2 bases, with 10 bases left between them. This CDR3 spans 13 amino acids. The CDR3 DNA reads TGTGCCAGCAGTCCCCCGCGTACCTACGAGCAGTACTTC. Its translation: CASSPPRTYEQYF.

The rearrangement uses TRBV4-3 and TRBJ2-7; the D gene is possibly TRBD2 (6 bases). The CDR3 length is 16 residues. Looked up from germline, CDR1 is LGHNA and CDR2 is YSLEER. The V gene lost 1 base and the J gene lost 0 bases, with 13 bases spanning the gap. Here the CDR3 reads CASSQVWEDASYEQYF. The CDR3 DNA reads TGCGCCAGCAGCCAAGTTTGGGAGGATGCCTCCTACGAGCAGTACTTC.

The chain links TRBV6-6 to TRBJ2-5, with unresolved D. The V gene's germline CDR1 is MNHNY and CDR2 SVGAGI (reference sequence). Between the trimmed V and J ends, which lost 2 bases and 7 bases, there was a span of 5 bases. This CDR3 is 11 amino acids long. CDR3 sequence (DNA): TGTGCCAGCAGTTACAAAGGGACCCAGTACTTC. This translates into CASSYKGTQYF.

This clone was seen more than once but under ten times. The gene calls are TRBV6-2 or TRBV6-3 and TRBJ2-5; D may be TRBD2 (5 bases). CDR3 length equals 12 residues. V was shortened by 6 bases and J by 7 bases, with 12 bases between the two germline ends. Germline loops: CDR1 MNHEY, CDR2 SVGEGT. The CDR3 loop reads CASSSVRATQYF. The CDR3 nucleotides read TGTGCCAGCAGCTCAGTGAGGGCGACCCAGTACTTC.

CDR3 protein: CATSRDPGDRVKIYGYTF. The DNA for the CDR3 is TGTGCCACCAGCAGAGACCCGGGGGACAGGGTTAAAATCTATGGCTACACCTTC. This sequence joins TRBV15 and TRBJ1-2; 9 nucleotides line up with TRBD1. CDR3 length: 18 amino acids. Germline loops: CDR1 LNHNV, CDR2 YYDKDF (reference sequence). Unmatched junction bases numbered 12, after V lost 0 bases and J lost 4 bases.

V and J are TRBV27 and TRBJ1-1; 7 nucleotides align to TRBD1. This CDR3 is built from 16 residues. Trimming at V came to 3 bases and at J to 0 bases, leaving 7 bases not matched to a gene. Germline V gives CDR1 MNHEY, CDR2 SMNVEV (reference sequence). The DNA for the CDR3 is TGTGCCAGCAGTTTCAAGACAGGGCGGGTGAACACTGAAGCTTTCTTT. It encodes CASSFKTGRVNTEAFF.

This chain connects TRBV2 to TRBJ2-7; possibly TRBD1 for D (6 bases). V was clipped by 6 bases and J by 4 bases, with 10 bases between them. Germline values: CDR1 SNHLY, CDR2 FYNNEI. The CDR3 sequence is 12 residues long. CDR3 loop: CASSAQGYEQYF. The CDR3 region has the DNA TGTGCCAGCAGCGCACAGGGATACGAGCAGTACTTC.

The chain couples TRBV19 to TRBJ1-4; 8 bases agree with TRBD1. The CDR3 has 13 residues. The J segment lost 8 bases and the V segment lost 3 bases, leaving 2 bases of the junction unmatched. Per the germline V gene, CDR1 is LNHDA and CDR2 is SQIVND (reference sequence). DNA of the CDR3: TGTGCCAGTAGTATGACAGGGGAAGAAAAACTGTTTTTT. Its translation is CASSMTGEEKLFF.

V and J are TRBV2 and TRBJ2-3, with 9 bases matching TRBD1. Germline CDR1 reads SNHLY; CDR2 reads FYNNEI. The CDR3 covers 15 residues. V was pared by 6 bases and J by 5 bases, with 9 bases of the junction left unmatched. The CDR3 DNA follows: TGTGCCAGCAGCGGCCGGGACAGGGCGGTAGATACGCAGTATTTT. Encoded protein: CASSGRDRAVDTQYF.

As for this clone: At one of its ends the junction is not consistent with the germline gene, which may arise from a read error. J is TRBJ2-1 and V is TRBV4-3; D is uncertain. The CDR3 is made up of 15 amino acids. CDR1 and CDR2 from the germline V gene are LGHNA and YSLEER. The CDR3 DNA follows: TGCGCCAGCAGTCAAGTAACGTACCCATACAATGAGCAGTTCTTC. It encodes CASSQVTYPYNEQFF.

This chain links TRBV6-2 or TRBV6-3 with TRBJ2-7; the match to TRBD2 covers 11 bases. Germline CDR1 and CDR2: MNHEY and SVGEGT. This CDR3 has 18 amino acids. V was clipped by 3 bases and J by 0 bases; unmatched bases: 10. The CDR3 DNA reads TGTGCCAGCAGTTATCCCGCAATGACTAGCGGGGACTCCTACGAGCAGTACTTC. It codes for CASSYPAMTSGDSYEQYF.

J is TRBJ1-1 and V is TRBV24-1; D is ambiguous. V lost 4 bases and J lost 10, with 15 bases in between. The V gene's germline CDR1 is KGHDR and CDR2 SFDVKD. The CDR3 extends over 13 amino acids. The CDR3 DNA sequence: TGTGCCACCAGTGAGTCCCCGACCTCCCGAGCTTTCTTT. Translating it yields CATSESPTSRAFF.

The chain links TRBV7-9 to TRBJ2-7, with D unresolved. Germline CDR1 is SEHNR and CDR2 is FQNEAQ (reference sequence). The CDR3 length is 12 residues. V was cut by 6 bases and J by 2 bases, with 8 bases left in between. CDR3 protein: CASSDKPYEQYF. Written as DNA, the CDR3 is TGTGCCAGCAGTGATAAACCCTACGAGCAGTACTTC.

This sequence joins TRBV6-2 or TRBV6-3 and TRBJ2-7; D remains unclear. The V and J ends lost 6 bases and 1 base respectively, with 4 bases between them. The germline CDR1 and CDR2 sequences are MNHEY and SVGEGT. This CDR3 spans 11 amino acids. This chain's CDR3 is CASSPSYEQYF. For the CDR3, the DNA is TGTGCCAGCAGCCCTTCCTACGAGCAGTACTTC.

In its sample, this clone was seen once. The V and J genes are TRBV19 and TRBJ1-1; 8 bases fit TRBD1. CDR1 LNHDA and CDR2 SQIVND come from the germline V gene (reference sequence). The CDR3 has 14 amino acids. V lost 9 bases to trimming and J lost 4 bases; unmatched junction nucleotides: 10. This CDR3 is CASISGGGGTEAFF. The CDR3 DNA reads as TGTGCCAGCATATCAGGGGGCGGTGGCACTGAAGCTTTCTTT.

This chain connects TRBV6-2 or TRBV6-3 to TRBJ2-3; D not resolved. The germline gives CDR1 MNHEY, CDR2 SVGEGT. This CDR3 region has 13 residues. V was trimmed by 5 bases and J by 4 bases, leaving 10 bases between them. In DNA, the CDR3 is TGTGCCAGCAGTGTTGGGGAACCAGATACGCAGTATTTT. Protein: CASSVGEPDTQYF.

V gene TRBV14 combines with J gene TRBJ2-1; TRBD2 matches 10 bases. The CDR3 is made up of 16 amino acids. V lost 2 bases to trimming and J lost 4 bases; unmatched junction nucleotides: 5. CDR1 is SGHDN and CDR2 is FVKESK in the germline V gene. CDR3 nucleotides: TGTGCCAGCAGCCAAATGAGCGGGGGGGCTTACAATGAGCAGTTCTTC. It codes for CASSQMSGGAYNEQFF.

V and J are TRBV6-5 and TRBJ1-5; 9 nucleotides agree with TRBD1. Trimming cost V 6 bases and J 7 bases; bases outside gene matches: 7. CDR3 length: 14 amino acids. Germline assignment: CDR1 MNHEY and CDR2 SVGAGI. The DNA of the CDR3 is TGTGCCAGCAGCGAGGGACAGGGCCGGCAGCCCCAGCATTTT. Amino acid sequence: CASSEGQGRQPQHF.

The chain carries TRBV28 and TRBJ1-1; 8 bases align to TRBD1. Germline values: CDR1 MDHEN, CDR2 SYDVKM. The V gene end was trimmed by 5 bases and the J gene end by 5 bases; junction bases not matched to a gene: 7. This CDR3 is 14 amino acids long. This chain's CDR3 is CASSTPTGVTEAFF. Written as DNA, the CDR3 is TGTGCCAGCAGTACCCCGACAGGGGTAACTGAAGCTTTCTTT.

V and J are TRBV5-1 and TRBJ2-1; 12 nucleotides line up with TRBD2. The CDR3 is made up of 15 amino acids. V shed 3 bases, J shed 4 bases, and the junction held 2 bases outside the gene matches. CDR1 is SGHRS and CDR2 is YFSETQ in the germline V gene. The CDR3 loop reads CASSSGLAGYNEQFF. The CDR3 nucleotides are TGCGCCAGCAGCTCTGGACTAGCGGGATACAATGAGCAGTTCTTC.

This rearrangement joins TRBV6-4 to TRBJ2-3; no firm D call. CDR3 length equals 14 residues. Trimming stripped 1 base from V and 1 base from J, with 6 bases between. The germline V gene has CDR1 MRHNA and CDR2 SNTAGT. The CDR3 DNA is TGTGCCAGCAGTGACTTTAGGGGCACAGATACGCAGTATTTT. Amino acids: CASSDFRGTDTQYF.

V usage is TRBV27 and J usage is TRBJ2-3, with D possibly called TRBD1 or TRBD2 (5 bases each). V lost 2 bases and J lost 0, with 9 bases in between. Germline CDR1 and CDR2: MNHEY and SMNVEV (reference sequence). The CDR3 has 15 amino acids. The CDR3 DNA is TGTGCCAGCAGTTTAGTGGGGGAGAGCACAGATACGCAGTATTTT. Translation gives CASSLVGESTDTQYF.

This clone was recorded only once. Other nucleotide sequences from this sample produce the same CDR3. The J gene is TRBJ1-4, the V gene TRBV12-3 or TRBV12-4; no definite D call. Trimming cost V 1 base and J 8 bases, with 2 bases left between them. The CDR3 extends over 11 amino acids. DNA for the CDR3: TGTGCCAGCAGTTTAGGGGAAAAACTGTTTTTT. As protein: CASSLGEKLFF.

The genes are TRBV12-5 and TRBJ1-4; no firm D call. This CDR3 is 14 amino acids long. Germline V gene lookup returns CDR1 LGHNT and CDR2 FRNRAP. Trimming took off 2 bases at V and 8 bases at J, with 12 bases between the two ends. The CDR3 DNA is TGTGCTAGTGGTTTGAGGGCTTTGGGCGAAAAACTGTTTTTT. The encoded protein is CASGLRALGEKLFF.